The TCR beta chain described here comes from a study of blood T cell repertoires in COVID-19. This clone is a singleton in its sample. The table came from immunoSEQ multiplex PCR; TCRdb's copy has only in-frame clones and leaves some out. The sample has some 260,000 clones, 75% to 95% seen once. Participants came from under 30 US areas, aged roughly 18 to 89 years. The length of the CDR3 is 14 residues. From germline, CDR1 is SGHTA and CDR2 FQGNSA. Trimming took off 2 bases at V and 5 bases at J, with 9 bases between the two ends. Sequencing was performed on PBMCs or T cells enriched from blood (not recorded which). The chain employs TRBV7-2 and TRBJ2-2, with TRBD2 as a possible D gene (6 bases). The origin of this receptor is a woman aged 18-29 years who had recovered from COVID-19. CDR3 in DNA: TGTGCCAGCAGCTTATCTAGCGTTACCGGGGAGCTGTTTTTT. Amino acids: CASSLSSVTGELFF.